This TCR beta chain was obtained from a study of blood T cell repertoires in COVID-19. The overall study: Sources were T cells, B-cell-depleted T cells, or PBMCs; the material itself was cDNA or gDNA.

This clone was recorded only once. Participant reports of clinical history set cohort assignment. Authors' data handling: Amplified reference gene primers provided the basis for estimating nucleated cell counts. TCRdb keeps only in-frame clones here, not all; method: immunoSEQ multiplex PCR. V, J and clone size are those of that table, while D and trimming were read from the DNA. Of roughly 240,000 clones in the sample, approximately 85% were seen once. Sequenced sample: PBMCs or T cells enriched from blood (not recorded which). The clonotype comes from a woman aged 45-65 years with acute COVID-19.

The CDR3 nucleotides are TGTGCCAGCAGCCGCCCGGGGGGGAATTCACCCCTCCACTTT. This translates into CASSRPGGNSPLHF. This rearrangement joins TRBV7-2 to TRBJ1-6, with a tentative D call TRBD1 (5 bases). Trimming removed 5 bases from V and 7 bases from J, with 12 bases in between. This CDR3 region has 14 residues. Germline V lookup: CDR1 SGHTA, CDR2 FQGNSA.